These T cell receptor beta chains were read from a single sample in a study of blood T cell repertoires in COVID-19. Sequencing used immunoSEQ multiplex PCR; TCRdb keeps in-frame clones, though not all of them. The table includes about 64,000 clones, 70% to 90% detected once. The source material was peripheral blood. The receptor set was obtained from a middle-aged man with acute or convalescent COVID-19. The CDR3 runs from the conserved cysteine through the conserved F or W. The D gene is left open where the match is weak. The listing skips clone size in some rows; elsewhere it reads once, few, many or a size class.

CDR3 DNA,CDR3 protein,J gene,D gene,clone size,V gene
TGTGCCAGCAGTTCAGGGACAGTCTTCGGTGAGCAGTTCTTC,CASSSGTVFGEQFF,TRBJ2-1,TRBD1,NA,TRBV6-2/TRBV6-3
TGCGCCAGCAGCATCGCGGGGGGACGTACCGGGGAGCTGTTTTTT,CASSIAGGRTGELFF,TRBJ2-2,TRBD2,once,TRBV5-1
TGTGCCAGCAGCTTAATCGGGACATCAGAATACAATGAGCAGTTCTTC,CASSLIGTSEYNEQFF,TRBJ2-1,NA,NA,TRBV7-2
TGCGCCAGCAGCCCTCAGGGGGGGAACACTGAAGCTTTCTTT,CASSPQGGNTEAFF,TRBJ1-1,TRBD1,NA,TRBV5-1
TGTGCCAGCAGCTTAGGGGGTGGACAGGGACGTGGCTACACCTTC,CASSLGGGQGRGYTF,TRBJ1-2,TRBD1,once,TRBV5-4
TGTGCCAGCAGCCAAGAGAGCACCGGGGAGCTGTTTTTT,CASSQESTGELFF,TRBJ2-2,NA,medium-sized,TRBV4-2
TGTGCCAGCAGCTTCCGGGGCACTGAAGCTTTCTTT,CASSFRGTEAFF,TRBJ1-1,NA,NA,TRBV5-4
TGTGCCAGCAGCGTAGCTGGGGGCACCTACGAGCAGTACTTC,CASSVAGGTYEQYF,TRBJ2-7,NA,NA,TRBV9
TGTGCCAGCACTAGAGGGAGACGACTCTTCTATGGCTACACCTTC,CASTRGRRLFYGYTF,TRBJ1-2,NA,NA,TRBV2
TGCGCCAGCAGCCAAACAGATGAAGCTTTCTTT,CASSQTDEAFF,TRBJ1-1,NA,NA,TRBV4-1
TGTGCCAGCCATAAACAGGGGGCCAGAAACAATGAGCAGTTCTTC,CASHKQGARNNEQFF,TRBJ2-1,TRBD1,NA,TRBV6-5
TGCGCCAGCAGCCCGGACAGGGGATCCGCCTACGAGCAGTACTTC,CASSPDRGSAYEQYF,TRBJ2-7,TRBD1,NA,TRBV5-1
TGTGCCAGCAGCTTGCCTCCGACCGGGGGCTACAATGAGCAGTTCTTC,CASSLPPTGGYNEQFF,TRBJ2-1,NA,NA,TRBV5-4
TGTGCCAGTAGCACACGTATCAACAATAATTCACCCCTCCACTTT,CASSTRINNNSPLHF,TRBJ1-6,NA,NA,TRBV19
TGTGCCAGCAGCTTGGGTCCGGACTATGGCTACACCTTC,CASSLGPDYGYTF,TRBJ1-2,NA,NA,TRBV5-6
TGTGCCAGCTCACCAGATCCCCGGGACAGCTATAGCAATCAGCCCCAGCATTTT,CASSPDPRDSYSNQPQHF,TRBJ1-5,TRBD1,NA,TRBV18
TGTGCCAGCAGCTCTCAGGGAACCCTCTCTGGAAACACCATATATTTT,CASSSQGTLSGNTIYF,TRBJ1-3,NA,NA,TRBV13
TGTGCCATGGGGCCCTTACGGGGAGGGAACGAGCAGTACTTC,CAMGPLRGGNEQYF,TRBJ2-7,TRBD2,NA,TRBV30
TGCGCCAGCGGCTACAGGGAAGCCTCCACAGATACGCAGTATTTT,CASGYREASTDTQYF,TRBJ2-3,NA,NA,TRBV23-1
TGTGCCAGTCAGTTGAACAGCGAGACCCAGTACTTC,CASQLNSETQYF,TRBJ2-5,NA,NA,TRBV2
TGTGCCAGTAGTATCCAGGGGGCGATCACTGAAGCTTTCTTT,CASSIQGAITEAFF,TRBJ1-1,TRBD1,NA,TRBV19
TGTGCCAGCAGCTTGGTACAGGCCGACTCCTACGAGCAGTACTTC,CASSLVQADSYEQYF,TRBJ2-7,NA,NA,TRBV5-6
TGTGCCAGCAGCGGGCAGAACACTGAAGCTTTCTTT,CASSGQNTEAFF,TRBJ1-1,NA,NA,TRBV11-2
TGTGCCAGCAGCCCCCGGGGGGCGGCTGGAAACACCATATATTTT,CASSPRGAAGNTIYF,TRBJ1-3,NA,NA,TRBV6-5
TGTGCCAGCAGCTTAAGGGGACAGGAGGACAATGAGCAGTTCTTC,CASSLRGQEDNEQFF,TRBJ2-1,TRBD1,NA,TRBV7-9
TGTGCCAGCAGTTACCCCCGAGACATGAATCAGCCCCAGCATTTT,CASSYPRDMNQPQHF,TRBJ1-5,NA,once,TRBV6-5
TGTGCCAGCAGCCGACAGCAGAACACTGAAGCTTTCTTT,CASSRQQNTEAFF,TRBJ1-1,NA,NA,TRBV3-1/TRBV3-2
TGTGCCAGCAGTGAAACATATTCTGGAAACACCATATATTTT,CASSETYSGNTIYF,TRBJ1-3,NA,NA,TRBV6-1
TGTGCCAGCAGAGGAGCAACTAATGAAAAACTGTTTTTT,CASRGATNEKLFF,TRBJ1-4,NA,NA,TRBV25-1
TGTGCCTGGGGTTTAAAAGGCGCCCTGCGGTATGGCTACACCTTC,CAWGLKGALRYGYTF,TRBJ1-2,NA,NA,TRBV30
TGTGCCAGCAGCAAAGTAGGAGGGGTCGAGACCCAGTACTTC,CASSKVGGVETQYF,TRBJ2-5,NA,NA,TRBV21-1
TGTGCCAGCGCCGGGTACTCCTACGAGCAGTACTTC,CASAGYSYEQYF,TRBJ2-7,NA,NA,TRBV6-5
TGTGCCAGCAGCGGGAAGGGACTTAACCCTGGAAACACCATATATTTT,CASSGKGLNPGNTIYF,TRBJ1-3,NA,NA,TRBV11-3
TGTGCCAGCAGCCCTGACAGGGACACTGAAGCTTTCTTT,CASSPDRDTEAFF,TRBJ1-1,TRBD1,NA,TRBV7-6
TGTGCCTGGACAGGACAGGGGGCGAGCTCTGGAAACACCATATATTTT,CAWTGQGASSGNTIYF,TRBJ1-3,TRBD1,NA,TRBV30
TGTGCCAGCAGGGTTGGACAGCGTGGAATAAAAGGGTACACCTTC,CASRVGQRGIKGYTF,TRBJ1-2,NA,few,TRBV2
TGCGCCAGCAGCACCCCTAGGGGACAGGGCAATGAGCAGTTCTTC,CASSTPRGQGNEQFF,TRBJ2-1,TRBD1,NA,TRBV5-1
TGCGCCAGCAGCTTGGCCGGGGGAGCCTACGAGCAGTACTTC,CASSLAGGAYEQYF,TRBJ2-7,NA,once,TRBV5-1
TGTGCCAGCAGCTATAAGCAGGGGTATCCTGAAGCTTTCTTT,CASSYKQGYPEAFF,TRBJ1-1,NA,once,TRBV7-2
TGTGCCAGCAGCCCGCGTCTAAACCCAAGCGAGCAGTTCTTC,CASSPRLNPSEQFF,TRBJ2-1,NA,NA,TRBV3-1/TRBV3-2
TGTGCCAGCTCACCGGGACAGACCTCTGGAAACACCATATATTTT,CASSPGQTSGNTIYF,TRBJ1-3,TRBD1,NA,TRBV18
TGTGCCAGCAGCTTAAGCGACAGTATTAACTATGGCTACACCTTC,CASSLSDSINYGYTF,TRBJ1-2,NA,NA,TRBV7-6
TGCGCCAGCAGCCAGACCACAGGAATCGGGTTAGGCTACACCTTC,CASSQTTGIGLGYTF,TRBJ1-2,NA,NA,TRBV4-1
TGCGCCAGCAGTCCTGGACAGGGAGGAGGCTACACCTTC,CASSPGQGGGYTF,TRBJ1-2,TRBD1,NA,TRBV10-1
TGTGCCAGCAGCGCCAGACAGGGGGTCGGGGATGAAGCTTTCTTT,CASSARQGVGDEAFF,TRBJ1-1,TRBD1,NA,TRBV9
TGTGCCAGCAGCTTCCCAGCGGGGGGATCTCAAGAGACCCAGTACTTC,CASSFPAGGSQETQYF,TRBJ2-5,TRBD2,NA,TRBV7-2
TGTGCCAGCAGCCGTAGGGGTAGCGGGGATGATGAGCAGTTCTTC,CASSRRGSGDDEQFF,TRBJ2-1,TRBD2,NA,TRBV11-2